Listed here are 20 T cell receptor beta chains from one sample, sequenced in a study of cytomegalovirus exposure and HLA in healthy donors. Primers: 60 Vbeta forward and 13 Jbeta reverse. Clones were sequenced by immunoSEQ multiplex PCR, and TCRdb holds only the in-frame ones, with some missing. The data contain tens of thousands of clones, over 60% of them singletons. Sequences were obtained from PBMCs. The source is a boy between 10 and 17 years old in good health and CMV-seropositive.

The CDR3: CASRGLAGEEETQYF. In DNA, the CDR3 is TGTGCCAGCCGAGGACTAGCGGGAGAGGAGGAGACCCAGTACTTC. This chain uses TRBV2 with TRBJ2-5; TRBD2 agrees at 13 bases. This CDR3 contains 15 residues. The ends lost 8 bases at V and 5 bases at J; junction bases unmatched: 8. From germline, CDR1 is SNHLY and CDR2 FYNNEI.

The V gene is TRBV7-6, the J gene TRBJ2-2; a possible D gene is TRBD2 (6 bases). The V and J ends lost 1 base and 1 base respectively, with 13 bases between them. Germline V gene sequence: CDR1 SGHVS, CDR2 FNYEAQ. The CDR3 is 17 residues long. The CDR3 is CASSLVVVAENTGELFF. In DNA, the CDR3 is TGTGCCAGCAGCTTAGTCGTGGTAGCGGAGAACACCGGGGAGCTGTTTTTT.

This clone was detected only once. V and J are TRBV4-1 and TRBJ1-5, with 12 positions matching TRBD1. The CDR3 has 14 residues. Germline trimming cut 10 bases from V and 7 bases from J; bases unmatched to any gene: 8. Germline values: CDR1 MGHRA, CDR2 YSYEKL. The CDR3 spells CATSTGTGGQPQHF. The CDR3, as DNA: TGCGCCACTAGTACCGGGACAGGGGGCCAGCCCCAGCATTTT.

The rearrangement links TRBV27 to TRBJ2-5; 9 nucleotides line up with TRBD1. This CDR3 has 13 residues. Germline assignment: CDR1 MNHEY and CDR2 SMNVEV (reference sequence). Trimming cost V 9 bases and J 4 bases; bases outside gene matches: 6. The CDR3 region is CARKGQGRETQYF. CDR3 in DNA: TGTGCCAGAAAGGGACAGGGCAGAGAGACCCAGTACTTC.

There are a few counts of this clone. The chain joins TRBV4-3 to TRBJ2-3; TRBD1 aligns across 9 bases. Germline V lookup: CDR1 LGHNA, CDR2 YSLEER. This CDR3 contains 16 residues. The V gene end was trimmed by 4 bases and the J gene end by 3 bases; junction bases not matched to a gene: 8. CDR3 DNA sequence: TGCGCCAGCAGCCCCGCGGGACAGGGTTGGACAGATACGCAGTATTTT. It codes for CASSPAGQGWTDTQYF.

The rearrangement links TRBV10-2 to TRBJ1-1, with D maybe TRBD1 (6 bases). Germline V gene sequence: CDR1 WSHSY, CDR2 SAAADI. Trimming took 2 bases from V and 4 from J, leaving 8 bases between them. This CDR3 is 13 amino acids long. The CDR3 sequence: CASSETGTTEAFF. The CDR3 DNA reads TGCGCCAGCAGTGAGACAGGGACCACTGAAGCTTTCTTT.

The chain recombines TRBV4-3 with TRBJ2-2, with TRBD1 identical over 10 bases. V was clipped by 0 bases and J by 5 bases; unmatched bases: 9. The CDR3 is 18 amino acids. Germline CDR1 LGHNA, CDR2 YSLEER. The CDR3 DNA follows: TGCGCCAGCAGCCAAGATCTGCGGGACAGGGGAAGAACCGGGGAGCTGTTTTTT. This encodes CASSQDLRDRGRTGELFF.

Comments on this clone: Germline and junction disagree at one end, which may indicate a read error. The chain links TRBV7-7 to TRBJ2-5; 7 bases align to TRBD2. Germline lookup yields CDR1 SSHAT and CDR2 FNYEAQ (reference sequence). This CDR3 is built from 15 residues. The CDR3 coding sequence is TGTGCTAGCAGCTTAGGGAGCGGGGATCAAGAGACCCAGTACTTC. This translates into CASSLGSGDQETQYF.

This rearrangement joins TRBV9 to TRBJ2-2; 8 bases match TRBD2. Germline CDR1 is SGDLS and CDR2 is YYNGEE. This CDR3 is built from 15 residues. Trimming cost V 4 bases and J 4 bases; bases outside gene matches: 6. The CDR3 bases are TGTGCCAGCAGCCCATGGACTAGCCCCACCGGGGAGCTGTTTTTT. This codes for CASSPWTSPTGELFF.

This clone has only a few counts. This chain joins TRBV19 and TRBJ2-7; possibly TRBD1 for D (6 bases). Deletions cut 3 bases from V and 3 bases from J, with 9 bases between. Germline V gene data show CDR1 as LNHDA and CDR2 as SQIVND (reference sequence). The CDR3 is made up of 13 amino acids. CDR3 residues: CASSMAGVYEQYF. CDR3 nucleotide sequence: TGTGCCAGTAGTATGGCAGGGGTCTACGAGCAGTACTTC.

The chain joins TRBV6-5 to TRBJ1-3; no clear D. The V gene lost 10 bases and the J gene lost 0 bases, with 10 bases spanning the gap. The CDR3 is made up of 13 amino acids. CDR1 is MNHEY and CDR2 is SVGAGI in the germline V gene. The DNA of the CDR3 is TGTGCCACCACCGGTGCCTCTGGAAACACCATATATTTT. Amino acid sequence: CATTGASGNTIYF.

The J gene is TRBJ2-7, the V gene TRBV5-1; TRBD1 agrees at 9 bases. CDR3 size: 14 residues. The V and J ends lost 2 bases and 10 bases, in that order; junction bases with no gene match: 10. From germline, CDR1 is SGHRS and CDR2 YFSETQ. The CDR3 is CASSFSRDRVDQYF. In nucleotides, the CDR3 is TGCGCCAGCAGCTTTTCTCGGGACAGGGTGGATCAGTACTTC.

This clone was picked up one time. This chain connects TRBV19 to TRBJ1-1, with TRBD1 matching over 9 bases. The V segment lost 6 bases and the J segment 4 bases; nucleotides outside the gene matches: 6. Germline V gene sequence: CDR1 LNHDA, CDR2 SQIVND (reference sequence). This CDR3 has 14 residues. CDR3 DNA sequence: TGTGCCAGTAGAGGGGACAGGGCGGGCACTGAAGCTTTCTTT. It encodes CASRGDRAGTEAFF.

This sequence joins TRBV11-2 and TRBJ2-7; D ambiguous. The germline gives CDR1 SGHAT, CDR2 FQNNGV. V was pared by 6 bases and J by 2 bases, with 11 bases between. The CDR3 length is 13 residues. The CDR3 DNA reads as TGTGCCAGCAGTAAAAGTAGTACCTACGAGCAGTACTTC. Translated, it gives CASSKSSTYEQYF.

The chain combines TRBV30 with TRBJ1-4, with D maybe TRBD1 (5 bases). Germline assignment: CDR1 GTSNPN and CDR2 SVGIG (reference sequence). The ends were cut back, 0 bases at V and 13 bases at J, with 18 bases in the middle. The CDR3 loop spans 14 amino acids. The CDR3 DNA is TGTGCCTGGAGTGTAGGACAAGGAAACAGCCGACTGTTTTTT. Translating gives CAWSVGQGNSRLFF.

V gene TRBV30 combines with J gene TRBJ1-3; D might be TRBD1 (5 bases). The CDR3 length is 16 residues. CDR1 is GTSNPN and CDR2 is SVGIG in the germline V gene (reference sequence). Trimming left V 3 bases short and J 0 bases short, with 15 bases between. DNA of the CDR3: TGTGCCTGGAGGGTTAACCGACAGTCCTCTGGAAACACCATATATTTT. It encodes CAWRVNRQSSGNTIYF.

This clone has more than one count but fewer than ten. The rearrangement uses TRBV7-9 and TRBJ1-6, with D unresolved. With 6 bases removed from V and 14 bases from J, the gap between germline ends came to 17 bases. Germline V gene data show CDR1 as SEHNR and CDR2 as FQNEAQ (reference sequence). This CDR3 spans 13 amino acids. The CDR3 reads CASSRVPGSTLHF. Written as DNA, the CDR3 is TGTGCCAGCAGTCGTGTCCCGGGGTCGACCCTCCACTTT.

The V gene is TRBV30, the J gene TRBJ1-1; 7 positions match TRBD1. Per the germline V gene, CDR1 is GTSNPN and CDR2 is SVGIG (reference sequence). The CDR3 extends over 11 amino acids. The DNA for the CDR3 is TGTGCTAAAAAGACAGGGCCTGAAGCTTTCTTT. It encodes CAKKTGPEAFF. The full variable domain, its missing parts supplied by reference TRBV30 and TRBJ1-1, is SQTIHQWPATLVQPVGSPLSLECTVEGTSNPNLYWYRQAAGRGLQLLFYSVGIGQISSEVPQNLSASRPQDRQFILSSKKLLLSDSGFYLCAKKTGPEAFFGQGTRLTVV.

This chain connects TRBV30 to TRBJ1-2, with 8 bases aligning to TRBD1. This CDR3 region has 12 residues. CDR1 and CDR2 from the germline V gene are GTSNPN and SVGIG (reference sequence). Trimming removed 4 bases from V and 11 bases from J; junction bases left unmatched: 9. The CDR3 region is CAWNDRGRSYTF. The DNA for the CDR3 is TGTGCCTGGAACGACAGGGGTCGATCTTACACCTTC.

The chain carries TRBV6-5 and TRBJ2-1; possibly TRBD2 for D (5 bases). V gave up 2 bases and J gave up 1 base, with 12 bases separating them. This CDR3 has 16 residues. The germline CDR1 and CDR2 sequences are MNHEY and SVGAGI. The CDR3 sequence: CASSYTQSGSYNEQFF. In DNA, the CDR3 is TGTGCCAGCAGTTACACTCAAAGCGGTTCCTACAATGAGCAGTTCTTC.